This TCR beta chain was documented in a study of T cells in Graves' hyperthyroidism and ophthalmopathy. This clonotype was counted only a few times. The source material, RNA transcripts, was used to amplify TCR beta CDR3 regions. Primed by the HTBI set, a first-round RT-PCR was run on the TCR CDR3. One entry per CDR3 protein, called by TCRdb with MiXCR from the multiplex PCR reads. The sample contains about 560,000 distinct CDR3 sequences, approximately 15% of which appear only once. The V gene lost 5 bases and the J gene lost 7 bases, with 16 bases spanning the gap. Germline CDR1 reads SGHRS; CDR2 reads YFSETQ. The CDR3 consists of 14 residues.

The chain uses TRBV5-1 and TRBJ2-1; D uncertain. This sequence was found in a woman between 18 and 29 years old with Graves' hyperthyroidism. Material: blood. CDR3 sequence reads: CASRRVREWNEQFF. Written as DNA, the CDR3 is TGCGCCAGCAGACGGGTTAGGGAATGGAATGAGCAGTTCTTC.